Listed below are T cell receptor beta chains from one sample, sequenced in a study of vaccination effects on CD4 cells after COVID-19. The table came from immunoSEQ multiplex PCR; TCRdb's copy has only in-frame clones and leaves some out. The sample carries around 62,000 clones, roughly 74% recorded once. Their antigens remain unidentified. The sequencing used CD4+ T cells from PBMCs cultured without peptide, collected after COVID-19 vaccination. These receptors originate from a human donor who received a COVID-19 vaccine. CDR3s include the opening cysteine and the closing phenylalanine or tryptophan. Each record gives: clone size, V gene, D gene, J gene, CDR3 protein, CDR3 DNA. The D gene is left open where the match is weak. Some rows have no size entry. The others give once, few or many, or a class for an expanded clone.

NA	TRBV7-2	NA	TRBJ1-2	CASSLFAGNGYTF	TGTGCCAGCAGCTTATTTGCAGGGAATGGCTACACCTTC
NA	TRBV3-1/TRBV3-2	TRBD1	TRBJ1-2	CASSQVTLQLRGNIWGGYTF	TGTGCCAGCAGCCAAGTGACTCTTCAACTCAGGGGGAACATCTGGGGTGGCTACACCTTC
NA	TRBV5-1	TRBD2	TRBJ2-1	CASSAGTSGGKMNEQFF	TGCGCCAGCAGCGCAGGGACTAGCGGGGGTAAAATGAATGAGCAGTTCTTC
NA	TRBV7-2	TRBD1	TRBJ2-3	CASTRQGADTQYF	TGTGCCAGCACAAGACAGGGTGCAGATACGCAGTATTTT
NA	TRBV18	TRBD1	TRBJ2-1	CASSPYRGRIYNEQFF	TGTGCCAGCTCACCTTACAGGGGGAGAATTTACAATGAGCAGTTCTTC
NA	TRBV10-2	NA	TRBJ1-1	CASSQSRQLAYNEAFF	TGCGCCAGCAGCCAGAGCAGACAGTTGGCGTACAATGAAGCTTTCTTT
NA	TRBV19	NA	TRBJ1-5	CASNPRAASNQPQHF	TGTGCCAGTAACCCTCGGGCGGCCTCCAATCAGCCCCAGCATTTT
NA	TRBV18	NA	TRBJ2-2	CASSPYAPTNTGELFF	TGTGCCAGCTCACCATATGCGCCGACAAACACCGGGGAGCTGTTTTTT
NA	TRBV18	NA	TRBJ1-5	CASSPGNQPQHF	TGTGCCAGCTCACCAGGGAATCAGCCCCAGCATTTT
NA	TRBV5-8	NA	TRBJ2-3	CASPAGWGGGTTDTQYF	TGTGCCAGCCCAGCCGGGTGGGGAGGGGGGACCACAGATACGCAGTATTTT
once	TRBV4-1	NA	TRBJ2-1	CASSLQDGNSYNEQFF	TGCGCCAGCAGCCTCCAGGACGGAAACTCCTACAATGAGCAGTTCTTC
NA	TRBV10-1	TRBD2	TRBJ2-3	CASSESLAGRTDTQYF	TGCGCCAGCAGTGAGTCGCTAGCGGGGCGCACAGATACGCAGTATTTT
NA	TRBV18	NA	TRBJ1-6	CASSPGGGDSPLHF	TGTGCCAGCTCACCGGGTGGGGGAGATTCACCCCTCCACTTT
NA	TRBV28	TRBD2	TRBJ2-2	CASTAPGGTGELFF	TGTGCCAGCACCGCGCCGGGGGGCACCGGGGAGCTGTTTTTT
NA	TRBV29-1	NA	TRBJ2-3	CSLLPGSDTQYF	TGCAGCCTTCTTCCGGGGTCAGATACGCAGTATTTT
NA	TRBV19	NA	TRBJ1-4	CASEPGLQIWPEKLFF	TGTGCCAGCGAACCGGGGCTCCAAATATGGCCGGAAAAACTGTTTTTT
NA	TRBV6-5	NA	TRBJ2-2	CASSYIGRGGAGELFF	TGTGCCAGCAGTTACATAGGCAGGGGAGGGGCCGGGGAGCTGTTTTTT
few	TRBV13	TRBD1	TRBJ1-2	CASSTTGVNYGYTF	TGTGCCAGCAGCACCACAGGGGTAAACTATGGCTACACCTTC
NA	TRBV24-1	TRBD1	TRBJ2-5	CATSDKPGTAQETQYF	TGTGCCACCAGTGATAAACCCGGGACAGCGCAAGAGACCCAGTACTTC
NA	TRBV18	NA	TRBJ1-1	CASSPQLGGRDTEAFF	TGTGCCAGCTCACCACAATTGGGGGGGCGGGACACTGAAGCTTTCTTT
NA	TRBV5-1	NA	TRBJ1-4	CASSLGQQNEKLFF	TGCGCCAGCAGCTTGGGTCAGCAAAATGAAAAACTGTTTTTT
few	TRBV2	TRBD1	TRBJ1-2	CASSSGQGANYGYTF	TGTGCCAGCAGTTCGGGACAGGGGGCTAACTATGGCTACACCTTC
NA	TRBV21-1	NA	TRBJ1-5	CASSKEGCSRNQPQHF	TGTGCCAGCAGCAAAGAGGGGTGTTCGCGCAATCAGCCCCAGCATTTT
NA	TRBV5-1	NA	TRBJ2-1	CASSLALSGYNEQFF	TGCGCCAGCAGCTTGGCCCTTTCCGGCTACAATGAGCAGTTCTTC
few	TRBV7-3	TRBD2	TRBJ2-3	CASSWTSDLTDTQYF	TGTGCCAGCAGTTGGACTAGCGACCTCACAGATACGCAGTATTTT
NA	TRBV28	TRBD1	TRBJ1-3	CASRLVPGGAGFGNTIYF	TGTGCCAGCAGGCTGGTTCCAGGGGGCGCCGGGTTTGGAAACACCATATATTTT
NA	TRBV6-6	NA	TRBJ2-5	CASAPRGATKTQYF	TGTGCCAGCGCTCCCCGGGGGGCCACGAAGACCCAGTACTTC
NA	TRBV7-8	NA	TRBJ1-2	CASSLVPEAPNYGYTF	TGTGCCAGCAGCTTAGTGCCTGAAGCCCCTAACTATGGCTACACCTTC
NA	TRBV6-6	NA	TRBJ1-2	CASTPVRDTIDGYTF	TGTGCCAGCACCCCGGTCCGGGACACCATTGATGGCTACACCTTC